These T cell receptor beta chains were read from a single sample in a study of T cell changes during pregnancy in multiple sclerosis. Only in-frame clones appear in the TCRdb table, and some are missing; sequencing was by immunoSEQ multiplex PCR. The sample has some 37,000 clones; around 90% are singletons. Sequences were derived from CD4+ T cells from peripheral blood mononuclear cells, sampled after pregnancy. The source of these receptors is a female donor in good health, enrolled as a control in a pregnancy study. Each CDR3 is given with its conserved first and last residue. The order of the fields is D gene, V gene, clone size, J gene, CDR3 protein, CDR3 DNA. A D gene is named only where the DNA matches it firmly. For some rows the clone size is stated as once, few or many, or as a class when expanded; others skip it.

D: .
V: TRBV6-5
size: .
J: TRBJ1-2
CDR3: CASSYSPIIGGYTF
DNA: TGTGCCAGCAGTTACTCGCCAATAATCGGTGGCTACACCTTC

D: TRBD2
V: TRBV5-1
size: .
J: TRBJ2-7
CDR3: CASSRLGLADSYEQYF
DNA: TGCGCCAGCAGCCGGCTGGGACTAGCGGATTCCTACGAGCAGTACTTC

D: .
V: TRBV28
size: .
J: TRBJ1-2
CDR3: CASSLSADSNYGYTF
DNA: TGTGCCAGCAGTTTATCGGCGGATTCTAACTATGGCTACACCTTC

D: .
V: TRBV18
size: .
J: TRBJ1-1
CDR3: CASSPTRGANTEAFF
DNA: TGTGCCAGCTCCCCAACCAGGGGCGCGAACACTGAAGCTTTCTTT

D: TRBD1
V: TRBV19
size: .
J: TRBJ2-7
CDR3: CASMRQGGSYEQYF
DNA: TGTGCCAGTATGAGACAGGGGGGGTCCTACGAGCAGTACTTC

D: .
V: TRBV7-9
size: .
J: TRBJ1-2
CDR3: CASSSDSKGMYGYTF
DNA: TGTGCCAGCAGTTCGGACAGTAAGGGGATGTATGGCTACACCTTC

D: TRBD2
V: TRBV20-1
size: .
J: TRBJ2-1
CDR3: CSAEGLAEQFF
DNA: TGCAGTGCGGAGGGACTAGCGGAGCAGTTCTTC

D: .
V: TRBV30
size: .
J: TRBJ2-5
CDR3: CAWSVGDTFQETQYF
DNA: TGTGCCTGGAGTGTAGGTGACACCTTCCAAGAGACCCAGTACTTC

D: TRBD2
V: TRBV19
size: .
J: TRBJ2-3
CDR3: CASKTSLLTDTQYF
DNA: TGTGCCAGTAAGACTAGCCTACTCACAGATACGCAGTATTTT

D: TRBD1
V: TRBV7-7
size: .
J: TRBJ2-3
CDR3: CASSPLRQGSSTDTQYF
DNA: TGTGCTAGCAGCCCCCTCCGACAGGGTTCGAGCACAGATACGCAGTATTTT

D: .
V: TRBV6-5
size: .
J: TRBJ2-1
CDR3: CASSYARGLYNEQFF
DNA: TGTGCCAGCAGTTACGCGCGCGGGCTTTACAATGAGCAGTTCTTC

D: .
V: TRBV28
size: .
J: TRBJ1-4
CDR3: CASSFGGRKLFF
DNA: TGTGCCAGCAGTTTCGGGGGTAGAAAACTGTTTTTT

D: .
V: TRBV11-2
size: .
J: TRBJ2-3
CDR3: CASSFESRADTQYF
DNA: TGTGCCAGCAGCTTTGAGTCCAGGGCAGATACGCAGTATTTT

D: TRBD1
V: TRBV6-6
size: .
J: TRBJ1-1
CDR3: CASSYPPGQVNTEAFF
DNA: TGTGCCAGCAGTTACCCACCAGGACAGGTTAACACTGAAGCTTTCTTT

D: TRBD1
V: TRBV5-6
size: .
J: TRBJ1-1
CDR3: CASSRGQWNTEAFF
DNA: TGTGCCAGCAGCAGGGGACAGTGGAACACTGAAGCTTTCTTT

D: .
V: TRBV27
size: .
J: TRBJ1-5
CDR3: CASSLDSGNQPQHF
DNA: TGTGCCAGCAGTTTAGATTCAGGGAATCAGCCCCAGCATTTT

D: .
V: TRBV7-9
size: .
J: TRBJ1-1
CDR3: CASSLGLREGTEAFF
DNA: TGTGCCAGCAGCTTAGGTCTCAGGGAGGGCACTGAAGCTTTCTTT

D: TRBD1
V: TRBV9
size: .
J: TRBJ2-7
CDR3: CASSVAQGAYYEQYF
DNA: TGTGCCAGCAGCGTAGCACAGGGGGCATACTACGAGCAGTACTTC

D: .
V: TRBV5-8
size: .
J: TRBJ1-1
CDR3: CASSLGRGKTEAFF
DNA: TGTGCCAGCAGCCTGGGACGGGGAAAGACTGAAGCTTTCTTT

D: .
V: TRBV30
size: .
J: TRBJ1-2
CDR3: CAWRQGANYGYTF
DNA: TGTGCCTGGAGACAGGGAGCTAACTATGGCTACACCTTC

D: TRBD2
V: TRBV18
size: .
J: TRBJ2-6
CDR3: CASSSGLAGAASGANVLTF
DNA: TGTGCCAGCTCATCGGGACTAGCGGGAGCTGCGTCTGGGGCCAACGTCCTGACTTTC

D: .
V: TRBV5-4
size: few
J: TRBJ2-7
CDR3: CASRLDSDSYEQYF
DNA: TGTGCCAGCAGACTTGACTCCGACTCCTACGAGCAGTACTTC

D: .
V: TRBV9
size: .
J: TRBJ2-3
CDR3: CASSPRQNTDTQYF
DNA: TGTGCCAGCAGCCCGCGACAGAACACAGATACGCAGTATTTT

D: .
V: TRBV25-1
size: .
J: TRBJ1-2
CDR3: CASSEYGRGTDGYTF
DNA: TGTGCCAGCAGTGAATATGGCAGGGGCACGGATGGCTACACCTTC

D: TRBD2
V: TRBV7-8
size: .
J: TRBJ2-3
CDR3: CASSFRAGGTDTQYF
DNA: TGTGCCAGCAGCTTCCGAGCGGGGGGGACAGATACGCAGTATTTT

D: TRBD1
V: TRBV5-1
size: few
J: TRBJ1-2
CDR3: CASSLGTGTVGYGYTF
DNA: TGCGCCAGCAGCTTGGGTACCGGGACAGTGGGCTATGGCTACACCTTC

D: TRBD2
V: TRBV5-4
size: .
J: TRBJ2-3
CDR3: CASRTRLAGGPPDTQYF
DNA: TGTGCCAGCAGGACAAGACTAGCGGGAGGGCCGCCAGATACGCAGTATTTT

D: TRBD1
V: TRBV30
size: .
J: TRBJ1-5
CDR3: CAWRRQGNQPQHF
DNA: TGTGCCTGGAGAAGACAGGGAAATCAGCCCCAGCATTTT

D: TRBD2
V: TRBV18
size: .
J: TRBJ2-5
CDR3: CASSPRGETQYF
DNA: TGTGCCAGCTCACCGCGGGGGGAGACCCAGTACTTC

D: TRBD2
V: TRBV5-8
size: .
J: TRBJ2-1
CDR3: CASSSGLAGGYNEQFF
DNA: TGTGCCAGCAGTTCCGGACTAGCGGGGGGTTACAATGAGCAGTTCTTC

D: .
V: TRBV7-7
size: .
J: TRBJ2-2
CDR3: CASSSRVPGELFF
DNA: TGTGCCAGCAGCTCCAGGGTCCCCGGGGAGCTGTTTTTT

D: TRBD1
V: TRBV7-9
size: .
J: TRBJ1-4
CDR3: CASSLIRDRGTNEKLFF
DNA: TGTGCCAGCAGCCTAATACGGGACAGGGGGACTAATGAAAAACTGTTTTTT

D: .
V: TRBV5-1
size: .
J: TRBJ2-2
CDR3: CASRERPNTGELFF
DNA: TGCGCCAGCAGGGAGCGCCCGAACACCGGGGAGCTGTTTTTT

D: TRBD1
V: TRBV7-7
size: once
J: TRBJ2-2
CDR3: CASSPDRANTGELFF
DNA: TGTGCTAGCAGCCCGGACAGGGCGAACACCGGGGAGCTGTTTTTT

D: TRBD2
V: TRBV27
size: .
J: TRBJ2-3
CDR3: CASSPPGAGGNTQYF
DNA: TGTGCCAGCAGTCCGCCTGGGGCGGGGGGTAATACGCAGTATTTT

D: .
V: TRBV9
size: .
J: TRBJ2-7
CDR3: CASSPTRLDLIGEQYF
DNA: TGTGCCAGCAGCCCTACAAGGCTGGACTTAATAGGGGAGCAGTACTTC

D: TRBD2
V: TRBV25-1
size: .
J: TRBJ2-7
CDR3: CASSDRRLAETYEQYF
DNA: TGTGCCAGCAGTGACCGTAGACTAGCGGAGACCTACGAGCAGTACTTC

D: TRBD2
V: TRBV11-2
size: .
J: TRBJ2-5
CDR3: CASSLVGGGQTQYF
DNA: TGTGCCAGCAGCTTAGTGGGCGGGGGGCAGACCCAGTACTTC

D: TRBD2
V: TRBV7-2
size: .
J: TRBJ2-7
CDR3: CASSSERGLTLEQYF
DNA: TGTGCCAGCAGCTCGGAGCGGGGCCTTACTCTCGAGCAGTACTTC

D: .
V: TRBV5-1
size: .
J: TRBJ1-1
CDR3: CASSLEGMNTEAFF
DNA: TGCGCCAGCAGCTTGGAGGGGATGAACACTGAAGCTTTCTTT

D: .
V: TRBV5-4
size: .
J: TRBJ2-7
CDR3: CASSRDDLRDWGF
DNA: TGTGCCAGCAGCAGGGACGACTTACGGGACTGGGGGTTC